The 14 T cell receptor beta chains reported below all come from one sample, sequenced in a study of OX40 agonist ivuxolimab in advanced cancers. The protocol was immunoSEQ multiplex PCR, while the TCRdb copy is restricted to in-frame clones and leaves out a portion. In the table there are 77,000 or so clones, about nine tenths of which are singletons. The material was CD4+ or CD8+ T cells sorted from blood, obtained in a trial of the OX40 agonist ivuxolimab. The source of these receptors is an adult with an advanced solid tumor such as melanoma, head and neck, liver or kidney cancer.

CDR3 protein: CASNPGTGYHQPQHF. The CDR3 DNA sequence: TGTGCCAGTAATCCCGGGACAGGGTATCATCAGCCCCAGCATTTT. The genes are TRBV19 and TRBJ1-5; 9 bases are shared with TRBD1. The ends lost 7 bases at V and 5 bases at J; junction bases unmatched: 9. There are 15 residues in the CDR3. Germline loops: CDR1 LNHDA, CDR2 SQIVND (reference sequence). The full variable domain, in which reference TRBV19 and TRBJ1-5 provide the parts outside the CDR3, is DGGITQSPKYLFRKEGQNVTLSCEQNLNHDAMYWYRQDPGQGLRLIYYSQIVNDFQKGDIAEGYSVSREKKESFPLTVTSAQKNPTAFYLCASNPGTGYHQPQHFGDGTRLSIL.

The V call is TRBV28, the J call TRBJ1-4; 7 bases agree with TRBD1. This CDR3 has 14 amino acids. The germline gives CDR1 MDHEN, CDR2 SYDVKM. Unmatched junction bases numbered 8, after V lost 6 bases and J lost 7 bases. CDR3 residues: CASRDRVGSEKLFF. The CDR3, as DNA: TGTGCCAGCAGAGACAGGGTGGGAAGTGAAAAACTGTTTTTT.

The chain combines TRBV6-4 with TRBJ1-1; possibly TRBD1 for D (6 bases). The ends were cut back, 10 bases at V and 1 base at J, with 19 bases in the middle. Germline values: CDR1 MRHNA, CDR2 SNTAGT. The CDR3 spans 15 residues. The CDR3 sequence is CATLGAGEENTEAFF. The CDR3 nucleotides read TGTGCCACTTTGGGGGCAGGGGAGGAGAACACTGAAGCTTTCTTT.

A single count supports this clone. The rearrangement joins TRBV18 to TRBJ1-1; possible D gene TRBD1, 5 bases. Per germline, CDR1 KGHSH and CDR2 LQKENI. The germline V and J ends were trimmed by 4 bases and 5 bases, with 23 bases remaining between them. The CDR3 runs 17 residues. The CDR3 DNA is TGTGCCAGCTCACGTAGCTCAGAAACCCGGGGGGAGACTGAAGCTTTCTTT. Protein product: CASSRSSETRGETEAFF.

The rearrangement joins TRBV7-2 to TRBJ2-1; 10 bases map to TRBD2. Germline lookup yields CDR1 SGHTA and CDR2 FQGNSA. The CDR3 has 14 residues. The CDR3: CALRLAGASNEQFF. CDR3 DNA sequence: TGTGCGCTCCGGCTAGCGGGGGCCTCCAATGAGCAGTTCTTC.

The gene calls are TRBV5-6 and TRBJ1-2; D perhaps matches TRBD1 (5 bases). Between the trimmed V and J ends, which lost 2 bases and 3 bases, there was a span of 8 bases. The CDR3 is 13 residues long. Per germline, CDR1 SGHDT and CDR2 YYEEEE. The CDR3 bases are TGTGCCAGCAGCTTCCAGGGTGACTATGGCTACACCTTC. This translates into CASSFQGDYGYTF.

This clone has a handful of counts. This chain links TRBV19 with TRBJ1-2, with a possible D match to TRBD1 (6 bases). The V end was cut by 5 bases, the J end by 6 bases, with 13 bases between. The CDR3 is 13 residues long. The germline V gene encodes CDR1 LNHDA and CDR2 SQIVND (reference sequence). Here the CDR3 DNA reads TGTGCCAGTAGTCACCGGGACAACGATGGCTACACCTTC. Translating it yields CASSHRDNDGYTF.

The gene calls are TRBV6-1 and TRBJ1-2; D is uncertain. Deletions cut 6 bases from V and 4 bases from J, with 12 bases between. Per germline, CDR1 MNHNS and CDR2 SASEGT. The CDR3 totals 13 residues. The CDR3 is CASRYEELYGYTF. The CDR3 DNA follows: TGTGCCAGCAGATACGAGGAGCTCTATGGCTACACCTTC.

V and J are TRBV28 and TRBJ1-5, with 7 bases matching TRBD1. The CDR3 loop spans 17 amino acids. Germline CDR1 is MDHEN and CDR2 is SYDVKM. Trimming took 7 bases from V and 7 from J; bases not matched to a gene: 19. CDR3: CASIGGAAGGFGQPQHF. CDR3 sequence (DNA): TGTGCCAGCATAGGGGGGGCGGCAGGGGGATTCGGGCAGCCCCAGCATTTT.

The V and J genes are TRBV18 and TRBJ2-7, with 11 bases identical to TRBD2. The CDR3 is made up of 13 amino acids. Germline V gene lookup returns CDR1 KGHSH and CDR2 LQKENI. Germline trimming cut 5 bases from V and 6 bases from J; bases unmatched to any gene: 3. This CDR3 is CASSTSGRVEQYF. The CDR3, as DNA: TGTGCCAGCTCAACTAGCGGGAGAGTCGAGCAGTACTTC. The full variable domain, its missing parts supplied by reference TRBV18 and TRBJ2-7, is NAGVMQNPRHLVRRRGQEARLRCSPMKGHSHVYWYRQLPEEGLKFMVYLQKENIIDESGMPKERFSAEFPKEGPSILRIQQVVRGDSAAYFCASSTSGRVEQYFGPGTRLTVT.

This clone is a singleton in its sample. This rearrangement joins TRBV4-1 to TRBJ2-1; D possibly uses TRBD1 or TRBD2 (5 bases each). The CDR3 has 15 residues. V lost 11 bases and J lost 5, with 22 bases in between. Germline V CDR1 and CDR2: MGHRA, YSYEKL. In DNA form, the CDR3 reads TGCGCCCGACTCCCCCCGGGACCTGTCAACAATGAGCAGTTCTTC. Amino acids: CARLPPGPVNNEQFF.

The rearrangement joins TRBV5-1 to TRBJ2-7; the D is unclear. The ends were cut back, 1 base at V and 0 bases at J, with 8 bases in the middle. The germline gives CDR1 SGHRS, CDR2 YFSETQ. The CDR3 runs 14 residues. In DNA, the CDR3 is TGCGCCAGCAGCTTGTTGGGGTACTCCTACGAGCAGTACTTC. As protein: CASSLLGYSYEQYF.

The chain is built from TRBV5-1 and TRBJ2-3; possibly TRBD1 for D (6 bases). Looked up from germline, CDR1 is SGHRS and CDR2 is YFSETQ. V was shortened by 4 bases and J by 2 bases, with 14 bases between the two germline ends. This CDR3 is 15 amino acids long. DNA of the CDR3: TGCGCCAGCAGCCCCGGGACACTGCCCACAGATACGCAGTATTTT. Protein: CASSPGTLPTDTQYF.

The V gene is TRBV4-1, the J gene TRBJ2-2, with 13 bases fitting TRBD2. CDR1 and CDR2 from the germline V gene are MGHRA and YSYEKL. This CDR3 has 18 residues. Trimming took 4 bases from V and 6 from J; bases not matched to a gene: 11. CDR3 sequence reads: CASSPLRGTSGTPGELFF. The CDR3 coding sequence is TGCGCCAGCAGCCCTTTAAGGGGGACTAGCGGGACCCCCGGGGAGCTGTTTTTT.